This T cell receptor (beta chain) was recovered during a study of blood T cell repertoires in COVID-19. The repertoire was sequenced with immunoSEQ multiplex PCR; TCRdb's copy has only in-frame clones and lacks some. This table has around 46,000 clones, 70% to 85% appearing once. This CDR3 comprises 10 residues. The gene calls are TRBV21-1 and TRBJ1-1. TRBV21-1 is a known pseudogene. This receptor was taken from a human donor in a cohort sampled during active COVID-19. Sequencing was performed on peripheral blood. Here the CDR3 DNA reads TGTGCCAGCACGGGCACTGAAGCTTTCTTT. Translation: CASTGTEAFF.